What follows are 30 T cell receptor beta chains derived from one specimen sequenced in a study of blood T cells in healthy people across ages. Using a J-beta primer mix together with a sample-barcoded 5' primer, a second PCR was run for about 6 to 12 cycles. From the 5' RACE reads, TCRdb called clonotypes with MiXCR, one entry per CDR3 protein. The sample includes about 1.8 million distinct CDR3 sequences, around 48% of them seen just once. Input material: blood. Receptors were obtained from a woman aged 40 to 55 in good health.

Note on this clonotype: At one of its ends the junction is not consistent with the germline gene, which may arise from a read error. CDR3 sequence (DNA): TGTGCCAACAGCTCAAGATGGTACGAGCAGTACTTC. Its protein is CANSSRWYEQYF. V gene TRBV7-2 combines with J gene TRBJ2-4; D is uncertain. The J call may be wrong; the DNA end is better matched by TRBJ2-7. CDR1 and CDR2 (germline): SGHTA, FQGNSA. This CDR3 spans 12 amino acids.

This clonotype showed up just a few times. The rearrangement uses TRBV29-1 and TRBJ2-1, with a tentative D call TRBD2 (8 bases). This CDR3 region has 19 residues. V dropped 6 bases and J dropped 0 bases, with 27 bases sitting between them. Germline assignment: CDR1 SQVTM and CDR2 ANQGSEA. CDR3 amino acids: CSVEGALADGASSYNEQFF. The CDR3, as DNA: TGCAGCGTCGAGGGGGCACTAGCGGATGGGGCGAGCTCCTACAATGAGCAGTTCTTC.

CDR3 protein: CASSERGRRNIQYF. The CDR3 DNA reads as TGCGCCAGCAGTGAACGGGGAAGGAGGAACATTCAGTACTTC. The V gene is TRBV10-2, the J gene TRBJ2-4, with a tentative D call TRBD2 (5 bases). The CDR3 covers 14 residues. In germline, CDR1 is WSHSY, CDR2 SAAADI. Trimming stripped 3 bases from V and 7 bases from J, with 13 bases between.

The chain couples TRBV12-3 or TRBV12-4 to TRBJ1-1, with TRBD1 as a possible D gene (6 bases). Trimming removed 7 bases from V and 1 base from J, with 13 bases in between. The CDR3 consists of 14 residues. CDR3 loop: CASTDRRQNTEAFF. The CDR3, as DNA: TGTGCCAGCACCGACAGGAGACAGAACACTGAAGCTTTCTTT.

The chain uses TRBV7-3 and TRBJ2-1, with 11 bases matching TRBD2. The trim removed 4 bases at V and 6 bases at J, leaving 8 bases unmatched. The germline V gene encodes CDR1 SGHTA and CDR2 FQGTGA. CDR3 length: 16 residues. The CDR3 DNA reads as TGTGCCAGCAGCTGGACCGGGACTAGCGGATCCAATGAGCAGTTCTTC. Protein: CASSWTGTSGSNEQFF.

This clonotype turned up a few times. This chain connects TRBV4-2 to TRBJ2-5; D is uncertain. V lost 4 bases to trimming and J lost 5 bases, with 11 bases between them. The CDR3 is made up of 13 amino acids. Germline CDR1 reads LGHNA; CDR2 reads YNFKEQ. The CDR3 sequence is CASSPFLGETQYF. As DNA, the CDR3 is TGTGCCAGCAGCCCGTTCCTCGGGGAGACCCAGTACTTC.

This clonotype was seen many times. CDR3 nucleotides: TGCAGCGTTGCAGTAGGGAGATACGAGCAGTACTTC. This gives the protein CSVAVGRYEQYF. The chain combines TRBV29-1 with TRBJ2-7; D perhaps matches TRBD2 (5 bases). V was clipped by 4 bases and J by 4 bases, with 11 bases between them. Germline CDR1 and CDR2: SQVTM and ANQGSEA. The CDR3 has 12 amino acids.

DNA for the CDR3: TGTGCCAGCAGTCCCTGGACAGGTACAGGGTATGGCTACACCTTC. The encoded protein is CASSPWTGTGYGYTF. The chain uses TRBV27 and TRBJ1-2; 7 bases fit TRBD1. With V trimmed by 5 bases and J by 5 bases, 11 bases remained unmatched. The CDR3 totals 15 residues. The germline V gene encodes CDR1 MNHEY and CDR2 SMNVEV (reference sequence).

The chain links TRBV15 to TRBJ2-5; weak D call: TRBD1 (5 bases). Judging by the DNA end, TRBJ2-7 fits better; the J call may be wrong. Germline lookup yields CDR1 LNHNV and CDR2 YYDKDF (reference sequence). This CDR3 has 14 amino acids. The CDR3: CATSPSGFWGEQYF. For the CDR3, the DNA is TGTGCCACCAGCCCCTCAGGGTTTTGGGGCGAGCAGTACTTC.

The chain uses TRBV20-1 and TRBJ2-3, with D possibly being TRBD1 or TRBD2 (5 bases each). Germline V gives CDR1 DFQATT, CDR2 SNEGSKA (reference sequence). The V end lost 6 bases, the J end lost 0 bases, and 28 bases lay between the germline ends. The CDR3 length is 19 residues. The CDR3 spells CSATGTAPGLTDSTDTQYF. The CDR3 DNA reads TGCAGTGCCACCGGGACCGCACCCGGCCTGACCGATAGCACAGATACGCAGTATTTT.

The V and J genes are TRBV4-2 and TRBJ1-1, with D possibly matching TRBD1 (5 bases). V lost 3 bases, J lost 8 bases, and 13 bases lay in between. This CDR3 has 13 amino acids. CDR1 and CDR2 from the germline V gene are LGHNA and YNFKEQ. CDR3 nucleotide sequence: TGTGCCAGCAGCCACAACCGGGGACTGGAAGCTTTCTTT. Translating gives CASSHNRGLEAFF.

The chain combines TRBV6-5 with TRBJ2-3; TRBD2 is a possible D gene (5 bases). Germline values: CDR1 MNHEY, CDR2 SVGAGI. The ends were cut back, 6 bases at V and 4 bases at J, with 14 bases in the middle. The CDR3 has 14 residues. DNA for the CDR3: TGTGCCAGCAGACTCTCCCATAGCGCAGATACGCAGTATTTT. Residues: CASRLSHSADTQYF.

This clonotype was counted only a few times. Here the CDR3 reads CASSQDGRRPGGYTF. Written as DNA, the CDR3 is TGCGCCAGCAGCCAAGATGGGCGACGCCCGGGTGGCTACACCTTC. The chain uses TRBV4-3 and TRBJ1-2, with D unclear. This CDR3 is built from 15 residues. Germline loops: CDR1 LGHNA, CDR2 YSLEER. The V and J ends lost 0 bases and 7 bases respectively, with 15 bases between them.

The rearrangement joins TRBV14 to TRBJ2-7, with 8 bases aligning to TRBD1. V lost 2 bases, J lost 3 bases, and 9 bases stayed unmatched. CDR1 SGHDN and CDR2 FVKESK come from the germline V gene. The CDR3 has 16 amino acids. The CDR3 spells CASSQRSTGGFYEQYF. Written as DNA, the CDR3 is TGTGCCAGCAGCCAAAGGAGTACAGGGGGATTCTACGAGCAGTACTTC. Supplemented by reference TRBV14 and TRBJ2-7, the full variable domain reads EAGVTQFPSHSVIEKGQTVTLRCDPISGHDNLYWYRRVMGKEIKFLLHFVKESKQDESGMPNNRFLAERTGGTYSTLKVQPAELEDSGVYFCASSQRSTGGFYEQYFGPGTRLTVT.

The rearrangement joins TRBV6-5 to TRBJ2-5; 7 nucleotides align to TRBD1. This CDR3 has 14 amino acids. The V gene's germline CDR1 is MNHEY and CDR2 SVGAGI. V shed 0 bases and J 11 bases; nucleotides not matched to a gene: 9. This CDR3 is CASSYSIDRVEQYF. Written as DNA, the CDR3 is TGTGCCAGCAGTTACTCGATCGACAGGGTTGAGCAGTACTTC.

The V call is TRBV4-1, the J call TRBJ1-2, with TRBD1 matching over 9 bases. There are 17 residues in the CDR3. Germline V gene sequence: CDR1 MGHRA, CDR2 YSYEKL. V shed 3 bases and J 5 bases; nucleotides not matched to a gene: 13. CDR3 coding DNA: TGCGCCAGCAGCCATGCAACCGGGACAGGGTCTGGGTATGGCTACACCTTC. It translates to CASSHATGTGSGYGYTF.

This chain joins TRBV20-1 and TRBJ2-5; 8 bases fit TRBD1. Germline CDR1 reads DFQATT; CDR2 reads SNEGSKA (reference sequence). The CDR3 spans 14 residues. With V trimmed by 5 bases and J by 2 bases, 7 bases remained unmatched. CDR3 nucleotide sequence: TGCAGTGCTCTTGGGACAGGTACACAAGAGACCCAGTACTTC. This codes for CSALGTGTQETQYF.

Written as DNA, the CDR3 is TGTGCCAGCAGTTACGTCCGGATGGGGACCCAGTACTTC. It translates to CASSYVRMGTQYF. The gene calls are TRBV6-2 or TRBV6-3 and TRBJ2-7; no firm D call. The DNA end is a closer match to TRBJ2-5, so the J assignment may be wrong. CDR1 is MNHEY and CDR2 is SVGEGT in the germline V gene. The CDR3 is made up of 13 amino acids.

This chain joins TRBV9 and TRBJ2-7; 7 bases match TRBD1. V lost 0 bases and J lost 3; bases outside the gene matches: 9. Per the germline V gene, CDR1 is SGDLS and CDR2 is YYNGEE. The CDR3 sequence is 16 residues long. The CDR3 nucleotides read TGTGCCAGCAGCGTAGGGGAGACAGGGACAGACTACGAGCAGTACTTC. Translation gives CASSVGETGTDYEQYF.

The chain uses TRBV7-9 and TRBJ2-1, with 7 bases lining up with TRBD2. CDR1 is SEHNR and CDR2 is FQNEAQ in the germline V gene (reference sequence). V trimming: 5 bases; J trimming: 4 bases; junction bases outside the gene matches: 8. This CDR3 region has 15 residues. CDR3 DNA sequence: TGTGCCAGCAGCCCCCCTAGCGGATCTTACAATGAGCAGTTCTTC. This translates into CASSPPSGSYNEQFF.

This chain links TRBV28 with TRBJ1-2; D call uncertain. This CDR3 is built from 11 residues. The V gene's germline CDR1 is MDHEN and CDR2 SYDVKM. Trimming cost V 8 bases and J 4 bases, with 8 bases left between them. The CDR3 loop is CASGVGYGYTF. CDR3 nucleotide sequence: TGTGCCAGCGGTGTAGGCTATGGCTACACCTTC.

CDR3 in amino acids: CASSYSKHRRGGPADTQYF. In DNA form, the CDR3 reads TGTGCCAGCAGTTACTCGAAGCACCGGCGGGGGGGGCCCGCAGATACGCAGTATTTT. The V and J genes are TRBV6-5 and TRBJ2-3; 9 bases map to TRBD2. This CDR3 has 19 amino acids. After removal of 0 bases from V and 4 bases from J, the junction contained 14 bases not matched to a gene. In germline, CDR1 is MNHEY, CDR2 SVGAGI.

The V call is TRBV7-9, the J call TRBJ2-3; 7 bases map to TRBD1. The CDR3 runs to 18 residues. In germline, CDR1 is SEHNR, CDR2 FQNEAQ (reference sequence). V gave up 4 bases and J gave up 0 bases; unmatched junction bases: 13. CDR3 DNA sequence: TGTGCCAGCAGCTCAAACAACCACCGGGACAGAAGCACAGATACGCAGTATTTT. Translating gives CASSSNNHRDRSTDTQYF.

This chain's CDR3 is CSATRAVQPQDTQYF. The CDR3 bases are TGCAGTGCCACTCGGGCCGTACAACCACAGGATACGCAGTATTTT. The chain is built from TRBV20-1 and TRBJ2-3, with D uncertain. Per the germline V gene, CDR1 is DFQATT and CDR2 is SNEGSKA (reference sequence). Deletions cut 6 bases from V and 6 bases from J, with 22 bases between. The CDR3 totals 15 residues.

This clonotype has just a few counts. This sequence joins TRBV12-3 or TRBV12-4 and TRBJ2-1; 7 positions match TRBD2. This CDR3 is built from 14 residues. Unmatched junction bases numbered 10, after V lost 5 bases and J lost 9 bases. The CDR3 sequence is CASSPGGLEFEQFF. CDR3 nucleotides: TGTGCCAGCAGTCCGGGGGGTTTGGAGTTTGAGCAGTTCTTC.

V gene TRBV6-5 combines with J gene TRBJ2-5; no reliable D call. CDR1 is MNHEY, CDR2 SVGAGI, per germline. The CDR3 sequence is 14 residues long. V was clipped by 6 bases and J by 1 base, with 12 bases between them. The CDR3 region is CASSHGQIQETQYF. The CDR3 nucleotides are TGTGCCAGCAGCCACGGGCAGATCCAAGAGACCCAGTACTTC.

This clonotype turned up a few times. V and J are TRBV5-1 and TRBJ2-5; 10 positions match TRBD1. The trim removed 1 base at V and 3 bases at J, leaving 3 bases unmatched. Germline CDR1 SGHRS, CDR2 YFSETQ. This CDR3 has 15 amino acids. CDR3 in DNA: TGCGCCAGCAGCTTGTTCGGGACAGGGGAAGAGACCCAGTACTTC. This translates into CASSLFGTGEETQYF. Filled out from reference TRBV5-1 and TRBJ2-5, the complete variable domain reads KAGVTQTPRYLIKTRGQQVTLSCSPISGHRSVSWYQQTPGQGLQFLFEYFSETQRNKGNFPGRFSGRQFSNSRSEMNVSTLELGDSALYLCASSLFGTGEETQYFGPGTRLLVL.

V gene TRBV20-1 combines with J gene TRBJ2-5; TRBD1 might be the D (6 bases). The end of the DNA fits TRBJ2-7 better, so the J call may be wrong. CDR3 length: 13 amino acids. Germline-derived CDR1 and CDR2 are DFQATT and SNEGSKA (reference sequence). The CDR3 reads CSAARQAYNEQYF. The CDR3 bases are TGCAGTGCTGCAAGACAGGCATACAACGAGCAGTACTTC.

The rearrangement uses TRBV10-2 and TRBJ2-5; TRBD2 might be the D (6 bases). The DNA end is a closer match to TRBJ2-7, so the J assignment may be wrong. CDR1 and CDR2 (germline): WSHSY, SAAADI. There are 13 residues in the CDR3. The DNA of the CDR3 is TGCGCCAGCAAGGAGTCCGGGACTGGCGAGCAGTACTTC. Translation: CASKESGTGEQYF.

This clonotype has a handful of counts. CDR3 bases: TGCGCCAGCAGCCAAGGGACAGGGGAATATGGCTACACCTTC. Protein product: CASSQGTGEYGYTF. The chain has TRBV4-3 and TRBJ1-2, with 9 bases that match TRBD1. The length of the CDR3 is 14 residues. Germline V gene lookup returns CDR1 LGHNA and CDR2 YSLEER. The V segment lost 1 base and the J segment 5 bases; nucleotides outside the gene matches: 2.